This T cell receptor beta chain was documented in a study of T cells expressing NK-cell markers. The CDR3 has 13 amino acids. Germline assignment: CDR1 MDHEN and CDR2 SYDVKM. TCRdb reanalyzed the 5' RACE reads, giving one entry per CDR3 protein sequence and no DNA. This sample contains fewer than 400,000 distinct CDR3 sequences. The sequence was collected from a man aged 18-75 years in good health. The sequenced sample consisted of blood T cells: a sorted CD56 or NKG2C T cell subset, CD4+ or CD8+ T cells, or bulk PBMC T cells (not recorded which). This chain joins TRBV28 and TRBJ2-7. Here the CDR3 reads CAIGQGSSYEQYF.